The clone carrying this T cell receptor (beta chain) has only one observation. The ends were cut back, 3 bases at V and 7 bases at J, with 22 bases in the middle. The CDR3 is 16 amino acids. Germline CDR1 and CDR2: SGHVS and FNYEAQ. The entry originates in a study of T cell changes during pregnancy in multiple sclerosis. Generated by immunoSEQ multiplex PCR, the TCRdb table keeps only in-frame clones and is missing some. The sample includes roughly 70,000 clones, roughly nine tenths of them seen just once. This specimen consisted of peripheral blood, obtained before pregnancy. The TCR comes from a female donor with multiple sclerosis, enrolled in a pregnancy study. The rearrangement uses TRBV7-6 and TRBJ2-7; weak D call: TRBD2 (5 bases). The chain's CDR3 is CASSLGTGNLRGEQYF. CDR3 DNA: TGTGCCAGCAGCTTGGGTACGGGTAACCTACGGGGAGAGCAGTACTTC. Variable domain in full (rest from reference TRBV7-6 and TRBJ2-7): GAGVSQSPRYKVTKRGQDVALRCDPISGHVSLYWYRQALGQGPEFLTYFNYEAQQDKSGLPNDRFSAERPEGSISTLTIQRTEQRDSAMYRCASSLGTGNLRGEQYFGPGTRLTVT.